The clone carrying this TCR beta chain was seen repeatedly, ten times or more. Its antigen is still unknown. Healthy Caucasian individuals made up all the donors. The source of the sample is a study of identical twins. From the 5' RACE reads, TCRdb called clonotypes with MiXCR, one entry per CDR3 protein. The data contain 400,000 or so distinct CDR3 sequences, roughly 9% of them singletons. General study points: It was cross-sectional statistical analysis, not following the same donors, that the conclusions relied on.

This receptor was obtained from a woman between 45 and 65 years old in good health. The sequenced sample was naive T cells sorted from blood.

The CDR3, as DNA: TGTGCCAGCAGTCCGGGACAGAGTTATGGCTACACCTTC. Its translation is CASSPGQSYGYTF. The chain joins TRBV12-3 or TRBV12-4 to TRBJ1-2, with 7 positions matching TRBD1. The V segment lost 5 bases and the J segment 5 bases; nucleotides outside the gene matches: 5. CDR3 length equals 13 residues.